This record looks at one T cell receptor beta chain sequence and its context. Its cognate antigen is unknown. This record comes from a study of cytomegalovirus exposure and HLA in healthy donors. Germline trimming cut 6 bases from V and 4 bases from J; bases unmatched to any gene: 2. The CDR3 has 13 residues. In germline, CDR1 is SGHAT, CDR2 FQNNGV. Study-wide findings and caveats: Accounts indicate the classifier identified cytomegalovirus status with strong specificity and sensitivity. Some public TCRs appeared in many individuals, while most sequences were rare.

Clones were read by immunoSEQ multiplex PCR, and TCRdb kept only the in-frame ones, dropping some. The table records 260,000 or so clones, around 89% of them present only once. These donors were members of the roughly 120-subject validation cohort, a group separate from the approximately 680-subject first cohort. Sequencing input: PBMCs. The chain uses TRBV11-2 and TRBJ2-1, with 8 bases aligning to TRBD1. The TCR originated in a woman aged 18-29 years in good health and CMV-seronegative. The CDR3 nucleotides read TGTGCCAGCAGGGACAGGGAATACAATGAGCAGTTCTTC. Translation: CASRDREYNEQFF. The whole variable domain, filled in from reference TRBV11-2 and TRBJ2-1, reads EAGVAQSPRYKIIEKRQSVAFWCNPISGHATLYWYQQILGQGPKLLIQFQNNGVVDDSQLPKDRFSAERLKGVDSTLKIQPAKLEDSAVYLCASRDREYNEQFFGPGTRLTVL.